One sample yielded the 16 T cell receptor beta chains listed below, sequenced in a study of T cells in Graves' hyperthyroidism and ophthalmopathy. Amplified TCR beta CDR3 regions derived from RNA transcripts. With the HTBI primer set, the TCR CDR3 went through a first round of RT-PCR. TCRdb re-derived calls from the multiplex PCR reads in MiXCR, one entry per CDR3 protein. The sample consists of around 450,000 distinct CDR3 sequences, 15% to 19% of them appearing once. The specimen was blood. The receptors were gathered from a woman between 18 and 29 years old with Graves' hyperthyroidism.

For the CDR3, the DNA is TGCGCCAGCAGCCTTCCCTTAATAAGTGAGCAGTTCTTC. Its protein product is CASSLPLISEQFF. This chain links TRBV4-1 with TRBJ2-1, with no clear D. Trimming left V 4 bases short and J 9 bases short, with 13 bases between. Germline V gives CDR1 MGHRA, CDR2 YSYEKL. This CDR3 has 13 residues.

This clonotype was observed at least ten times. The V gene is TRBV6-1, the J gene TRBJ2-7, with TRBD2 matching over 9 bases. Trimming at V came to 6 bases and at J to 7 bases, leaving 13 bases not matched to a gene. The CDR3 totals 15 residues. From germline, CDR1 is MNHNS and CDR2 SASEGT. The CDR3 region has the DNA TGTGCCAGCAGCGCCCCGGGACTAGCTCAAGGAGAGCAGTACTTC. Protein product: CASSAPGLAQGEQYF.

At least ten counts were recorded for this clonotype. The CDR3 sequence is CASSLEQGFLDEQYF. CDR3 bases: TGTGCCAGCAGTTTAGAACAGGGCTTTTTGGACGAGCAGTACTTC. The chain employs TRBV28 and TRBJ2-7; TRBD1 is a possible D gene (6 bases). Per germline, CDR1 MDHEN and CDR2 SYDVKM. The CDR3 loop spans 15 amino acids. V lost 2 bases and J 5 bases, leaving 16 bases between the germline ends.

There are a few counts of this clonotype. J is TRBJ2-1 and V is TRBV7-9; 13 nucleotides agree with TRBD2. Germline V lookup: CDR1 SEHNR, CDR2 FQNEAQ (reference sequence). The V and J ends lost 6 bases and 10 bases, in that order; junction bases with no gene match: 9. The CDR3 spans 15 residues. The CDR3 region is CASSKLAGGPGEQFF. The CDR3 DNA follows: TGTGCCAGCAGTAAACTAGCGGGAGGGCCAGGGGAGCAGTTCTTC.

This chain connects TRBV7-2 to TRBJ2-4; 11 bases fit TRBD1. From germline, CDR1 is SGHTA and CDR2 FQGNSA. The CDR3 is 18 amino acids. The V segment lost 2 bases and the J segment 3 bases; nucleotides outside the gene matches: 9. CDR3 sequence reads: CASSLRGTGGWGKNIQYF. The CDR3 DNA reads TGTGCCAGCAGCTTACGCGGGACAGGGGGATGGGGCAAAAACATTCAGTACTTC.

This clonotype was picked up many times. This rearrangement joins TRBV11-3 to TRBJ2-3; 7 bases match TRBD1. The trim removed 5 bases at V and 2 bases at J, leaving 7 bases unmatched. This CDR3 has 15 amino acids. The germline gives CDR1 SGHNT, CDR2 YENEEA. Written as DNA, the CDR3 is TGTGCCAGCAGCCTCGGGGACAGTTACACAGATACGCAGTATTTT. The encoded protein is CASSLGDSYTDTQYF.

The J gene is TRBJ2-3, the V gene TRBV12-3 or TRBV12-4, with D possibly being TRBD2 (7 bases). Trimming pared 4 bases from V and 4 bases from J, leaving 15 bases between. The CDR3 is made up of 15 amino acids. The CDR3, as DNA: TGTGCCAGCAGTTGGGCCGACGGGGGGCCAGATACGCAGTATTTT. It codes for CASSWADGGPDTQYF.

This clonotype was seen ten or more times. The chain uses TRBV7-9 and TRBJ1-2; 7 bases line up with TRBD1. The CDR3 has 15 amino acids. Germline V gene data show CDR1 as SEHNR and CDR2 as FQNEAQ (reference sequence). V lost 4 bases, J lost 6 bases, and 11 bases stayed unmatched. CDR3 sequence reads: CASSSAGTAYDGYTF. CDR3 DNA: TGTGCCAGCAGCTCCGCCGGGACAGCGTACGATGGCTACACCTTC.

The V and J genes are TRBV20-1 and TRBJ2-3, with 9 bases fitting TRBD1. Germline V gives CDR1 DFQATT, CDR2 SNEGSKA (reference sequence). This CDR3 has 12 amino acids. The V and J ends lost 7 bases and 1 base, in that order; junction bases with no gene match: 0. CDR3 sequence: CSGDRGTDTQYF. DNA for the CDR3: TGCAGTGGGGACAGGGGCACAGATACGCAGTATTTT.

In this sample, this clonotype turned up many times. The chain carries TRBV7-9 and TRBJ2-3; D assignment may be TRBD1 or TRBD2 (7 bases each). V was shortened by 5 bases and J by 7 bases, with 28 bases between the two germline ends. There are 18 residues in the CDR3. Germline values: CDR1 SEHNR, CDR2 FQNEAQ (reference sequence). CDR3 DNA sequence: TGTGCCAGCAGCCCCCAGGGGGGGTCGGCCCTTGACGTCAATACGCAGTATTTT. Its protein product is CASSPQGGSALDVNTQYF.

This rearrangement joins TRBV11-2 to TRBJ2-7; 7 bases line up with TRBD1. The tail of the sequence fits TRBJ2-1 better, so the J call may be wrong. The CDR3 extends over 16 amino acids. Germline V gene sequence: CDR1 SGHAT, CDR2 FQNNGV. The CDR3: CASSPRDSSEVNEQFF. In nucleotides, the CDR3 is TGTGCCAGCAGCCCCCGGGACAGTTCTGAAGTAAACGAGCAGTTCTTC.

Notes on this clonotype: This may be a read error: a much more frequent sequence differs by one nucleotide. The genes are TRBV5-1 and TRBJ1-2; tentatively, D is TRBD1 (5 bases). V dropped 4 bases and J dropped 4 bases, with 20 bases sitting between them. The CDR3 has 16 amino acids. Germline-derived CDR1 and CDR2 are SGHRS and YFSETQ. The CDR3: CASSGGAATASYGYTF. The CDR3 coding sequence is TGCGCCAGCAGCGGCGGGGCAGCAACCGCTAGCTATGGCTACACCTTC.

This clonotype was recorded a few times. The chain couples TRBV25-1 to TRBJ2-1; 8 nucleotides line up with TRBD1. The CDR3 has 16 amino acids. Germline CDR1 MGHDK, CDR2 SYGVNS. Losses at the gene ends were 5 bases for V and 12 bases for J; bases not matched to a gene: 18. CDR3 region: CASSSTSGTGSRAQFF. CDR3 bases: TGTGCCAGCAGTTCGACATCCGGGACAGGCTCGAGGGCGCAGTTCTTC.

The table lists this clonotype with many counts. V is TRBV5-1 and J is TRBJ2-7; TRBD2 agrees at 10 bases. Losses at the gene ends were 4 bases for V and 3 bases for J; bases not matched to a gene: 4. The CDR3 length is 14 residues. Looked up from germline, CDR1 is SGHRS and CDR2 is YFSETQ. CDR3 in amino acids: CASSTLAGDYEQYF. The CDR3 DNA follows: TGCGCCAGCAGCACTCTAGCGGGAGACTACGAGCAGTACTTC. The full variable domain, with the rest looked up from reference TRBV5-1 and TRBJ2-7, is KAGVTQTPRYLIKTRGQQVTLSCSPISGHRSVSWYQQTPGQGLQFLFEYFSETQRNKGNFPGRFSGRQFSNSRSEMNVSTLELGDSALYLCASSTLAGDYEQYFGPGTRLTVT.

This clonotype was found many times. This rearrangement joins TRBV11-3 to TRBJ1-1; D remains ambiguous. V lost 4 bases and J lost 3, with 9 bases in between. The germline CDR1 and CDR2 sequences are SGHNT and YENEEA. The CDR3 is 13 residues long. As DNA, the CDR3 is TGTGCCAGCAGCTCCTTTCAGGACACTGAAGCTTTCTTT. Protein product: CASSSFQDTEAFF.

The V gene is TRBV9, the J gene TRBJ2-1; perhaps TRBD2 as D (5 bases). Germline assignment: CDR1 SGDLS and CDR2 YYNGEE. Deletions cut 4 bases from V and 4 bases from J, with 30 bases between. This CDR3 is built from 20 residues. The CDR3 loop is CASSPSNPHRDREKYNEQFF. The CDR3 nucleotides are TGTGCCAGCAGCCCTTCCAATCCCCATCGGGATAGGGAGAAATACAATGAGCAGTTCTTC.